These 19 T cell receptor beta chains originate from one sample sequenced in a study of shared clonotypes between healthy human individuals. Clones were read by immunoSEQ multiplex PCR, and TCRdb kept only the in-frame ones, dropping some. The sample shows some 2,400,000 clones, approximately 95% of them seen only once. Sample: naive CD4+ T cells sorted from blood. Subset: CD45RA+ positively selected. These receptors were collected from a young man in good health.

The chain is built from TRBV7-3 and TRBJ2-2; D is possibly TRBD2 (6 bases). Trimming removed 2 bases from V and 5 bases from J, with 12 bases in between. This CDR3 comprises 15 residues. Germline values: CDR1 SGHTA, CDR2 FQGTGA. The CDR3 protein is CASSLVPTSTGELFF. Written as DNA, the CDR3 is TGTGCCAGCAGCTTAGTGCCGACTAGTACCGGGGAGCTGTTTTTT.

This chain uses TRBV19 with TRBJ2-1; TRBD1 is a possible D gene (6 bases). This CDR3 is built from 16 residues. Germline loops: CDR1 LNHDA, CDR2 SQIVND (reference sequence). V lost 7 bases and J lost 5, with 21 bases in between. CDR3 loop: CASMLRDGTPNNEQFF. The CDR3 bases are TGTGCCAGTATGTTGAGAGACGGGACACCGAACAATGAGCAGTTCTTC.

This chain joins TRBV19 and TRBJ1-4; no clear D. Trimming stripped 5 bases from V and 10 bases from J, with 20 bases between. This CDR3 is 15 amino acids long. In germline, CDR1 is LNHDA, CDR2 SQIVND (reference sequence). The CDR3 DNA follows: TGTGCCAGTAGTGCTATCGTGGGTGATATTGGAAAACTGTTTTTT. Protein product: CASSAIVGDIGKLFF.

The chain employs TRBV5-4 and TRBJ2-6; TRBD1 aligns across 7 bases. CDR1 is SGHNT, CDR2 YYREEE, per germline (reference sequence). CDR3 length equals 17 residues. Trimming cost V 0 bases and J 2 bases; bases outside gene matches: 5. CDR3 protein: CASSLGQGRAGANVLTF. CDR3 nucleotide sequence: TGTGCCAGCAGCTTGGGACAGGGAAGGGCTGGGGCCAACGTCCTGACTTTC.

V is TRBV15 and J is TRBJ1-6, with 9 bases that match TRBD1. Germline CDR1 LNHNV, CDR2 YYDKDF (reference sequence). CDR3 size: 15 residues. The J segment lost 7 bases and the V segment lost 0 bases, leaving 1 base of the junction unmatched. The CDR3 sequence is CATSRDDRGNSPLHF. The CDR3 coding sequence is TGTGCCACCAGCAGAGATGACAGGGGGAATTCACCCCTCCACTTT.

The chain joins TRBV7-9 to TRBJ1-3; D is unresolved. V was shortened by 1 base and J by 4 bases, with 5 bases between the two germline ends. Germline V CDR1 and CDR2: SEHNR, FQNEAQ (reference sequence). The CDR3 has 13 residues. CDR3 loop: CASSLDLGNTIYF. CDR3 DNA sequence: TGTGCCAGCAGCTTAGACCTCGGAAACACCATATATTTT.

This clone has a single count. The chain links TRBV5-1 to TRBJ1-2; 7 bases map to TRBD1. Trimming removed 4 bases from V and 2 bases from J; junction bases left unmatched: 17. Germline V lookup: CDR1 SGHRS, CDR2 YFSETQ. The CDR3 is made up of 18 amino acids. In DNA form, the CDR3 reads TGCGCCAGCAGCCTTCTCTCCCAGGGGGGAATGAGCAACTATGGCTACACCTTC. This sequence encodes CASSLLSQGGMSNYGYTF.

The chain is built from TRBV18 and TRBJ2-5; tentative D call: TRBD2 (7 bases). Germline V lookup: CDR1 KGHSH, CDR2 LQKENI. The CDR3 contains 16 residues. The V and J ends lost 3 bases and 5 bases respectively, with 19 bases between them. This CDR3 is CASSPLVGGRMETQYF. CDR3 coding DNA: TGTGCCAGCTCACCCCTTGTCGGGGGGCGCATGGAGACCCAGTACTTC.

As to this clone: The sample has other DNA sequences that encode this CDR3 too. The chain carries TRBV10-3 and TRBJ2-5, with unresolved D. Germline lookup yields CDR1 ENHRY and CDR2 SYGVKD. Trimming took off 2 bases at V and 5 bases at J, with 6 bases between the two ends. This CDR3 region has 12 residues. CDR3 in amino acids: CAISEVGETQYF. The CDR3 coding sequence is TGTGCCATCAGTGAGGTTGGGGAGACCCAGTACTTC.

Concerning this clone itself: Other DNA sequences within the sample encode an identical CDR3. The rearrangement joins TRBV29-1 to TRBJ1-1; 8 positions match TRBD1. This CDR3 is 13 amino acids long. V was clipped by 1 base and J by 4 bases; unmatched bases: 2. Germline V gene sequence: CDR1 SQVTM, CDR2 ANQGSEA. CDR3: CSVEGQGATEAFF. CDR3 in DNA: TGCAGCGTTGAAGGGCAGGGGGCCACTGAAGCTTTCTTT.

The CDR3 nucleotides are TGTGCCAGCAGCCCCAGGGGGCGAGGCTACACCTTC. This encodes CASSPRGRGYTF. The chain joins TRBV25-1 to TRBJ1-2; 8 nucleotides match TRBD1. The length of the CDR3 is 12 residues. Germline-derived CDR1 and CDR2 are MGHDK and SYGVNS. J was trimmed by 8 bases and V by 6 bases; bases with no gene match: 5.

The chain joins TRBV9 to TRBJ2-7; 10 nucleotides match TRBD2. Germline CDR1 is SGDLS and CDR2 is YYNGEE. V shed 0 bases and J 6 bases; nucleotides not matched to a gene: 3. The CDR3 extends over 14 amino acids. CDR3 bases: TGTGCCAGCAGCGTAGTCCCTAGCGGGGGCGAGCAGTACTTC. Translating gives CASSVVPSGGEQYF.

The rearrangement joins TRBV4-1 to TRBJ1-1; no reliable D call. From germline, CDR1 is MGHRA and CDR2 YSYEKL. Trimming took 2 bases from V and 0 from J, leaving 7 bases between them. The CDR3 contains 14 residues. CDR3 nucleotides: TGCGCCAGCAGCCAACCCAACCTGAACACTGAAGCTTTCTTT. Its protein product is CASSQPNLNTEAFF.

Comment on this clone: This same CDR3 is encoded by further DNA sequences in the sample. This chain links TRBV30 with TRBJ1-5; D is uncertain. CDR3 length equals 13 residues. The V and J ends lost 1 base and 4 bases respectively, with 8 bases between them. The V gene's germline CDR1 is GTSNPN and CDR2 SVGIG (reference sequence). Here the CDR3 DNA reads TGTGCCTGGAGTGGGGCATCAAATCAGCCCCAGCATTTT. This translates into CAWSGASNQPQHF.

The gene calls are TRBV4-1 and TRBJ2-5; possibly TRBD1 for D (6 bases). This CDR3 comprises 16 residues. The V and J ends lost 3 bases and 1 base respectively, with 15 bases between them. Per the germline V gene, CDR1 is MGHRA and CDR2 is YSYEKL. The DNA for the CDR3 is TGCGCCAGCAGCCAGGATAGGGGGATAATCCAAGAGACCCAGTACTTC. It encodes CASSQDRGIIQETQYF.

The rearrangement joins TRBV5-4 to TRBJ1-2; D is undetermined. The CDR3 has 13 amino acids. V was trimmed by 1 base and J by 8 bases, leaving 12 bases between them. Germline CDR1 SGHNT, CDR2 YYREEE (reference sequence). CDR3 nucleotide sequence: TGTGCCAGCAGCTTGTCCGGGTTCAACGGCTACACCTTC. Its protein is CASSLSGFNGYTF.

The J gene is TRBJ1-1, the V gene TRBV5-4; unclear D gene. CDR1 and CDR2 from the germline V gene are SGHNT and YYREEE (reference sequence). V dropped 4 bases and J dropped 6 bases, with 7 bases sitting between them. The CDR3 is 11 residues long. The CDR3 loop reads CASSRESEAFF. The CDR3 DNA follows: TGTGCCAGCAGCCGAGAGTCTGAAGCTTTCTTT.

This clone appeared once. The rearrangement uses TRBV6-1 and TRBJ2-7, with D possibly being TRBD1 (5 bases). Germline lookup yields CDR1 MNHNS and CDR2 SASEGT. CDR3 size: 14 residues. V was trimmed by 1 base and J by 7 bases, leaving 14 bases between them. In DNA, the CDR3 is TGTGCCAGCAGTGAAGATGGCAGGGTGGGAGAGCAGTACTTC. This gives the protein CASSEDGRVGEQYF.

CDR3 in DNA: TGTGCCAGCAGCTTATGGGATCGGGAGACCCAGTACTTC. Amino acids: CASSLWDRETQYF. The chain recombines TRBV7-2 with TRBJ2-5; D is uncertain. Trimming removed 2 bases from V and 5 bases from J, with 9 bases in between. Germline V lookup: CDR1 SGHTA, CDR2 FQGNSA. The CDR3 loop spans 13 amino acids.